The entry that follows covers one T cell receptor beta chain sequence. This sample was included in a study of blood T cell repertoires in COVID-19. Data came from immunoSEQ multiplex PCR; TCRdb stores just in-frame clones and leaves some out. Of 200,000 to 300,000 clones detected, approximately 80% appear once; the ten largest clones hold 4.2%. CDR1 and CDR2 from the germline V gene are SGHDT and YYEEEE. This CDR3 is 14 amino acids long. V gave up 3 bases and J gave up 5 bases, with 14 bases separating them. This receptor was identified in a man aged 55-75 years with acute or convalescent COVID-19. Sequenced: peripheral blood. V is TRBV5-6 and J is TRBJ1-2; D may be TRBD1 (5 bases). CDR3 region: CASSWEGVDYGYTF. The CDR3 nucleotides are TGTGCCAGCAGCTGGGAAGGGGTGGATTATGGCTACACCTTC.